The next 14 T cell receptor beta chains were all read from a single sample in a study of blood T cell repertoires in COVID-19 (dated by TCRdb to about 2020). Library preparation was by the immunoSEQ multiplex PCR assay. TCRdb limited this immuneACCESS table to in-frame rearrangements with V and J called. A share of clones is missing; checked studies link under half to unresolved V genes, and the rest is unexplained. A total of just over 300,000 clones appear in this sample, 75% to 90% of them only once. The ten largest clones add up to around 2.1% of the sample. Sequencing was carried out using peripheral blood. The receptors originated from a man younger than 30 with active or convalescent COVID-19.

This clone appeared once. The chain combines TRBV5-1 with TRBJ1-2; 8 positions agree with TRBD1. This CDR3 comprises 14 residues. Trimming cost V 4 bases and J 5 bases; bases outside gene matches: 7. The V gene's germline CDR1 is SGHRS and CDR2 YFSETQ. The CDR3 nucleotides read TGCGCCAGCAGCCAACAACAGGGGGATTATGGCTACACCTTC. Its protein product is CASSQQQGDYGYTF.

The chain combines TRBV5-3 with TRBJ2-7; D remains ambiguous. TRBV5-3 falls under the ORF class, with uncertain function. V was shortened by 0 bases and J by 1 base, with 5 bases between the two germline ends. The CDR3 consists of 13 residues. The CDR3 region is CARSLGQSYEQYF. CDR3 coding DNA: TGTGCCAGAAGCTTGGGGCAGTCCTACGAGCAGTACTTC.

The chain has TRBV5-8 and TRBJ1-4; TRBD1 matches at 9 bases. Germline V gene sequence: CDR1 SGHTS, CDR2 YDEGEE. This CDR3 comprises 14 residues. J was trimmed by 6 bases and V by 6 bases; bases with no gene match: 6. DNA for the CDR3: TGTGCCAGCACAAGGGGACAGGGAGATGAAAAACTGTTTTTT. Its protein is CASTRGQGDEKLFF.

This clone was recorded only once. The V gene is TRBV18, the J gene TRBJ2-7, with 10 positions matching TRBD2. With 3 bases clipped from V and 3 bases from J, the junction kept 5 bases outside the gene matches. Germline-derived CDR1 and CDR2 are KGHSH and LQKENI. This CDR3 is 15 amino acids long. CDR3 region: CASSPSSGGFYEQYF. In DNA form, the CDR3 reads TGTGCCAGCTCACCGTCTAGCGGGGGTTTCTACGAGCAGTACTTC.

This chain links TRBV6-5 with TRBJ1-2; D unclear. The CDR3 has 13 residues. Germline V gene data show CDR1 as MNHEY and CDR2 as SVGAGI. Trimming took 0 bases from V and 8 from J, leaving 10 bases between them. CDR3 DNA sequence: TGTGCCAGCAGTTACTCGGAGGAAGACGGCTACACCTTC. Its protein product is CASSYSEEDGYTF.

CDR3 coding DNA: TGCGCCAGCAGCTTGTCGGCCTACAATGAGCAGTTCTTC. The encoded protein is CASSLSAYNEQFF. The chain couples TRBV5-1 to TRBJ2-1; no clear D gene. V was clipped by 1 base and J by 2 bases, with 4 bases between them. The CDR3 is 13 residues long. CDR1 and CDR2 (germline): SGHRS, YFSETQ.

V gene TRBV6-5 combines with J gene TRBJ2-2; tentative D call: TRBD1 (6 bases). Germline values: CDR1 MNHEY, CDR2 SVGAGI. V was shortened by 6 bases and J by 1 base, with 9 bases between the two germline ends. CDR3 length: 14 residues. CDR3 DNA: TGTGCCAGCAGGGGGACACTGAACACCGGGGAGCTGTTTTTT. Protein: CASRGTLNTGELFF.

The chain employs TRBV9 and TRBJ2-3, with D perhaps matching TRBD1 (6 bases). This CDR3 contains 15 residues. Looked up from germline, CDR1 is SGDLS and CDR2 is YYNGEE. V lost 3 bases and J 0 bases, leaving 11 bases between the germline ends. DNA for the CDR3: TGTGCCAGCAGCGGGGGGCCTTCTAGCACAGATACGCAGTATTTT. As protein: CASSGGPSSTDTQYF.

The CDR3 reads CASRSQQGGNTEAFF. The CDR3 DNA reads as TGTGCCAGCAGATCGCAACAGGGGGGGAACACTGAAGCTTTCTTT. This chain connects TRBV7-9 to TRBJ1-1; TRBD1 matches 8 bases. The CDR3 runs to 15 residues. Germline CDR1 and CDR2: SEHNR and FQNEAQ (reference sequence). After removal of 6 bases from V and 1 base from J, the junction contained 7 bases not matched to a gene.

The chain employs TRBV2 and TRBJ2-5; D is perhaps TRBD2 (6 bases). V was clipped by 6 bases and J by 5 bases, with 19 bases between them. The CDR3 loop spans 15 amino acids. Germline V gene data show CDR1 as SNHLY and CDR2 as FYNNEI. The CDR3 DNA reads TGTGCCAGCAGGGCCCTCGGGACTTTATTTGAGACCCAGTACTTC. This encodes CASRALGTLFETQYF.

This clone was recorded once. V gene TRBV29-1 combines with J gene TRBJ2-7, with D tentatively TRBD1 (5 bases). Germline V gene data show CDR1 as SQVTM and CDR2 as ANQGSEA. Trimming removed 4 bases at V and 2 bases at J, with 9 bases between. This CDR3 has 12 amino acids. The CDR3 protein is CSVGREPYEQYF. In DNA form, the CDR3 reads TGCAGCGTTGGCAGGGAACCCTACGAGCAGTACTTC.

This clone has a single count. The chain employs TRBV10-3 and TRBJ1-1; D not certain. The CDR3 is 13 residues long. V dropped 4 bases and J dropped 4 bases, with 10 bases sitting between them. Per the germline V gene, CDR1 is ENHRY and CDR2 is SYGVKD. The CDR3 coding sequence is TGTGCCATCAGTGCTACAGAATTCACTGAAGCTTTCTTT. Translated: CAISATEFTEAFF.

This clone was recorded only once. The V and J genes are TRBV7-9 and TRBJ1-4, with TRBD1 matching over 8 bases. The CDR3 length is 15 residues. The germline V gene encodes CDR1 SEHNR and CDR2 FQNEAQ (reference sequence). Losses at the gene ends were 0 bases for V and 7 bases for J; bases not matched to a gene: 4. Here the CDR3 DNA reads TGTGCCAGCAGCTTAGCAGCAGGGGGCGGTGAAAAACTGTTTTTT. Amino acid sequence: CASSLAAGGGEKLFF.

The chain couples TRBV5-1 to TRBJ2-7, with a possible D match to TRBD1 (6 bases). This CDR3 has 13 residues. Germline CDR1 and CDR2: SGHRS and YFSETQ. The V end was cut by 6 bases, the J end by 4 bases, with 14 bases between. CDR3 amino acids: CASKGDGGYEQYF. The CDR3 DNA sequence: TGCGCCAGCAAGGGGGACGGAGGTTACGAGCAGTACTTC.